This T cell receptor (beta chain) was sequenced for a study of blood T cell repertoires in COVID-19. In the study overall: Sites across the United States, Italy and Spain contributed samples from acute and convalescent COVID-19. T cells, B-cell-depleted T cells, or PBMCs supplied cDNA or gDNA.

The ends were cut back, 0 bases at V and 7 bases at J, with 13 bases in the middle. This CDR3 has 14 residues. Germline CDR1 is MGHRA and CDR2 is YSYEKL. Source study methods: From reference gene primer amplification, estimates of nucleated cell counts were derived. Data came from immunoSEQ multiplex PCR; TCRdb stores just in-frame clones and leaves some out. The DNA was the basis for D and trimming; V, J and clone size are from that table. The table includes under 200,000 clones, over 75% detected once. The sequence was obtained from a man in his 70s with acute or convalescent COVID-19. The sequenced material came from peripheral blood. This chain joins TRBV4-1 and TRBJ2-7, with TRBD2 as a possible D gene (5 bases). CDR3 in amino acids: CASSQEGLVGEQYF. CDR3 bases: TGCGCCAGCAGCCAAGAAGGACTGGTTGGAGAGCAGTACTTC.